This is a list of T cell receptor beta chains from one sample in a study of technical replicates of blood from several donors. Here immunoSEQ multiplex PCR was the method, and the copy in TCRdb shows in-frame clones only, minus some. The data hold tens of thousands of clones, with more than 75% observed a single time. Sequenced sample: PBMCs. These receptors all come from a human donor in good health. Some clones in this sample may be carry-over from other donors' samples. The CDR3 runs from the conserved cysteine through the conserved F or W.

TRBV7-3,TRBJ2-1,CASSPYPGLTTRDEQFF
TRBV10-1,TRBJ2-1,CASNYQIQDRGSEQFF
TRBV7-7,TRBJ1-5,CASSLGQVNQPQHF
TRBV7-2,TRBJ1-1,CASSLQPDRVNTEAFF
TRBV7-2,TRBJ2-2,CASSRGQNTGELFF
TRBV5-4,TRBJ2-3,CASSLGQGFSTDTQYF
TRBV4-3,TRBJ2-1,CASSQDSASLGMAYPSEQFF
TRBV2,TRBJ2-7,CASSPWHEQYF
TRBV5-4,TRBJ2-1,CASSSAGLAGNEQFF
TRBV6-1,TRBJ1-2,CASSVGQGRHGYTF
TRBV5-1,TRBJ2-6,CASSLASGSGANVLTF
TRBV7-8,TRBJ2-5,CASSAGTGYQETQYF
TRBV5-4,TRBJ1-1,CASSLRRGGAMDTEAFF
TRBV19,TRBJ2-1,CASSIVGGDEQFF
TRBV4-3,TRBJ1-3,CASSQETQQGGNTIYF
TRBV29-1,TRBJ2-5,CSVEEWRDGVTQYF
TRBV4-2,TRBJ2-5,CASSQEMARETQYF
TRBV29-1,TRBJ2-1,CSLEDTEPGNEQFF
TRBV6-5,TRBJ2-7,CASSRGQGTYEQYF
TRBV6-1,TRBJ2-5,CASTPSRQETQYF
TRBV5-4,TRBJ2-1,CASSQGLAGGHTYNEQFF
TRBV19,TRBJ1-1,CASSQGERTEAFF
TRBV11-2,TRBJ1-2,CASSLGQIGRGGYTF
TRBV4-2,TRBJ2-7,CASSQFLAGTYEQYF
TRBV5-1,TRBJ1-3,CASSIQGVGSSGNTIYF
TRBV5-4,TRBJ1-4,CASSSTGSNEKLFF
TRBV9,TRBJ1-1,CASSEGQGYNTEAFF
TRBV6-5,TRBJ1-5,CASSTYRGSNQPQHF
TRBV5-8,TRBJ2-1,CASTGLAGPNEQFF
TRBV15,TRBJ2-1,CATSPWAGGEQFF
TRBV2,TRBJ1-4,CASSAQGTTNEKLFF
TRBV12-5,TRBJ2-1,CASGLDSFSGQFF
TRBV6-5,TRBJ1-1,CASSPYGGEAFF
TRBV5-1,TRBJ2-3,CASSVGTSGRTDTQYF
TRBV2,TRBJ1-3,CASSAGFSGNTIYF
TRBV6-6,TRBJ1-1,CASSYASLNTEAFF
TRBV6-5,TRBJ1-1,CASSSDWNTEAFF
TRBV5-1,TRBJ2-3,CASTEQGAGRDTQYF
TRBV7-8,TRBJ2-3,CASTTTTPSSGRTDTQYF
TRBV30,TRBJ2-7,CAWRGEIAREQYF
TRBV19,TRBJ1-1,CASSISGDREGTEAFF
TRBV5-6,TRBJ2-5,CASSLWDRGKTQYF
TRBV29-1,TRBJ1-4,CSVVFQGTEKLFF
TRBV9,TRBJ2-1,CASLCASYNEQFF
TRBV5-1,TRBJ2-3,CASSPTGRTDTQYF
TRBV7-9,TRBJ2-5,CASSSMGLAGGPETQYF
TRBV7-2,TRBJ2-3,CASTLGTGLLGDTQYF
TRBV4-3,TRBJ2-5,CASSPSGTHQETQYF
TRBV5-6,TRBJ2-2,CASTLNRGRHGELFF
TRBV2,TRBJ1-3,CASAAGNSGNTIYF
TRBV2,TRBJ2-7,CASSEYSRVSSYEQYF
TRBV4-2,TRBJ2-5,CASSQTWATETQYF
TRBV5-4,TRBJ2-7,CASSSGAATREQYF
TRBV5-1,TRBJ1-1,CASSFSGGNTEAFF
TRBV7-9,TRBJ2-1,CASSLGGTYQQFF
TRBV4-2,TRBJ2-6,CASSREPGGSGANVLTF
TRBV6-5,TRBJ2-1,CASSYYRFYNEQFF
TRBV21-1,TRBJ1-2,CASSKGTGGLTNYGYTF